What follows is one T cell receptor (beta chain) and its context. The data derive from a study of blood T cell repertoires in COVID-19. Overall study context: Samples of COVID-19 (acute and convalescent) were obtained from the United States, Italy and Spain. Sources were T cells, B-cell-depleted T cells, or PBMCs; the material itself was cDNA or gDNA.

V lost 5 bases and J 4 bases, leaving 15 bases between the germline ends. The germline V gene has CDR1 LNHNV and CDR2 YYDKDF (reference sequence). The CDR3 has 15 amino acids. The data were produced by immunoSEQ multiplex PCR, yet TCRdb's version contains in-frame clones alone and is incomplete. Seen here are about 62,000 clones, under 80% observed once, and the top ten hold 15% to 20%. The sequence came from a man between 60 and 70 years old with acute or convalescent COVID-19. The sequencing input was peripheral blood. The chain couples TRBV15 to TRBJ1-5; D gene ambiguous. CDR3 sequence reads: CATSGTPLANQPQHF. In DNA, the CDR3 is TGTGCCACCAGCGGCACCCCTTTAGCTAATCAGCCCCAGCATTTT.